The 3 T cell receptor beta chains below all came from one sample that was sequenced in a study of cytomegalovirus exposure and HLA in healthy donors. This PCR relied on a set of 60 Vbeta primers and 13 Jbeta primers. Repertoires were generated with immunoSEQ multiplex PCR, while TCRdb's copy carries only in-frame clones and drops some. The sample lists 100,000 or so clones, roughly 76% occurring once. Sequencing was performed on PBMCs. The receptors derive from a man aged 40-50 years in good health and CMV-seronegative.

This clone was seen a handful of times. V gene TRBV25-1 combines with J gene TRBJ2-5; maybe TRBD1 (7 bases). CDR3 length equals 16 residues. V dropped 2 bases and J dropped 5 bases, with 18 bases sitting between them. Germline CDR1 reads MGHDK; CDR2 reads SYGVNS. In DNA form, the CDR3 reads TGTGCCAGCAGTGAAGGGTCGGGGCCAGGGGGGGAGACCCAGTACTTC. Amino acid sequence: CASSEGSGPGGETQYF.

V usage is TRBV10-3 and J usage is TRBJ1-2; 8 bases line up with TRBD1. J lost 1 base, V lost 7 bases, and 8 bases had no gene match. Germline V gene lookup returns CDR1 ENHRY and CDR2 SYGVKD. The CDR3 has 15 amino acids. CDR3 DNA sequence: TGTGCCATCACCCGAGGACAGGGTTATAACTATGGCTACACCTTC. Translated, it gives CAITRGQGYNYGYTF.

The rearrangement links TRBV10-3 to TRBJ1-2; tentatively, D is TRBD1 (6 bases). Per the germline V gene, CDR1 is ENHRY and CDR2 is SYGVKD. CDR3 length equals 14 residues. V lost 5 bases to trimming and J lost 6 bases, with 16 bases between them. This chain's CDR3 is CAISYREGVDGYTF. The CDR3 region has the DNA TGTGCCATCAGTTACAGGGAGGGGGTGGATGGCTACACCTTC.